This T cell receptor beta chain was captured in a study of blood T cell repertoires in COVID-19. The table came from immunoSEQ multiplex PCR; TCRdb's copy has only in-frame clones and leaves some out. Among under 200,000 clones listed, roughly 77% were seen once. The CDR3 is 17 residues long. The V gene end was trimmed by 4 bases and the J gene end by 0 bases; junction bases not matched to a gene: 11. Germline values: CDR1 SGHNT, CDR2 YYREEE (reference sequence). The clonotype originates from a man in his sixties or seventies with active or convalescent COVID-19. The genes are TRBV5-4 and TRBJ2-5; 8 bases line up with TRBD2. The material sequenced was peripheral blood. The CDR3 sequence: CASSRSRHGGDQETQYF. The CDR3 coding sequence is TGTGCCAGCAGCCGTTCTCGGCACGGGGGGGACCAAGAGACCCAGTACTTC.